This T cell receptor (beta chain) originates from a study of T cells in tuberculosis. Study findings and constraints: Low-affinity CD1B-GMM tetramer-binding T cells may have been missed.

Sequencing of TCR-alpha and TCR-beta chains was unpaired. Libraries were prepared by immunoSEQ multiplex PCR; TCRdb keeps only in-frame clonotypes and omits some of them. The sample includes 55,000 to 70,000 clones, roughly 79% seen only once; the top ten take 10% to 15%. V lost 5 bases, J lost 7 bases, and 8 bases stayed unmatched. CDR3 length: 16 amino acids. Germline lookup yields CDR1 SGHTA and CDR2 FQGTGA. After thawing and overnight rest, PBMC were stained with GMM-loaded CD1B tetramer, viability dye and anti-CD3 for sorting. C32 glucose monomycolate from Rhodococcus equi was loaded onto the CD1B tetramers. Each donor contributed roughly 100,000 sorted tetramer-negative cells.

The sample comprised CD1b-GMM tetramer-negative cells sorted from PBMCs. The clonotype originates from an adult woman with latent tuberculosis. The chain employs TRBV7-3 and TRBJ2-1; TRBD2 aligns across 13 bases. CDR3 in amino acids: CASSPTSGGARNEQFF. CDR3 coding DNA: TGTGCCAGCAGCCCAACTAGCGGGGGGGCCAGGAATGAGCAGTTCTTC.